This TCR beta chain was sequenced during a study of cytomegalovirus exposure and HLA in healthy donors. Across the study: The 130 or so validation repertoires used a platform that matched the one used for the roughly 700 first-cohort repertoires, as a later analysis reported.

The ends were cut back, 0 bases at V and 0 bases at J, with 9 bases in the middle. CDR3 length: 15 residues. CDR1 and CDR2 from the germline V gene are SGDLS and YYNGEE. This clone was observed a single time. The antigen is not known. Here immunoSEQ multiplex PCR was the method, and the copy in TCRdb shows in-frame clones only, minus some. In the table there are some 180,000 clones, roughly 86% of which are singletons. Study results and limitations: There were approximately 150 TCR beta chains listed as cytomegalovirus-associated. Across donors, most TCRs were seen rarely, yet some public ones were widespread.

The clonotype comes from a man aged 25 to 40 in good health and CMV-seropositive. Sequencing was performed on PBMCs. This chain joins TRBV9 and TRBJ1-1; possibly TRBD1 for D (5 bases). The CDR3 is CASSVEQGLNTEAFF. Written as DNA, the CDR3 is TGTGCCAGCAGCGTAGAGCAGGGTCTGAACACTGAAGCTTTCTTT.